This T cell receptor (beta chain) was identified during a study of cytomegalovirus exposure and HLA in healthy donors. Overall study results and limits: Researchers reported in a later analysis that common viral pathogens appeared linked to several top clusters.

The PCR made use of 60 Vbeta and 13 Jbeta primers. Libraries were prepared by immunoSEQ multiplex PCR; TCRdb keeps only in-frame clonotypes and omits some of them. The sample has fewer than 80,000 clones; about 78% are singletons. This clone has only a few counts. No antigen is known for it. Germline-derived CDR1 and CDR2 are PRHDT and FYEKMQ (reference sequence). This CDR3 region has 15 residues. V lost 5 bases and J lost 1, with 14 bases in between. The sample comprised PBMCs. The sequence came from a man between 18 and 29 years old in good health and CMV-seronegative. This rearrangement joins TRBV13 to TRBJ1-1, with TRBD1 as a possible D gene (6 bases). CDR3: CASSAYRVPNTEAFF. CDR3 sequence (DNA): TGTGCCAGCAGCGCCTACAGGGTACCGAACACTGAAGCTTTCTTT.